These 16 T cell receptor beta chains were sequenced from one sample in a study of identical twins. TCRdb re-derived calls from the 5' RACE reads in MiXCR, one entry per CDR3 protein. The top ten hold less than 45% of the sample, which has some 190,000 distinct CDR3 sequences, 15% to 20% seen once. This sample also appeared in a second study, on T cells expressing NK-cell markers.

Material for sequencing was CD8+ T cells sorted from blood. Receptor source: a woman between 18 and 30 years old in good health.

This clonotype was detected a few times. This sequence joins TRBV11-1 and TRBJ2-7; TRBD2 might be the D (6 bases). Germline CDR1 reads SGHAT; CDR2 reads FQDESV (reference sequence). Trimming took 8 bases from V and 3 from J, leaving 14 bases between them. The CDR3 is made up of 13 amino acids. In nucleotides, the CDR3 is TGTGCCAGCGCTAGAGGGGAGGTCTACGAGCAGTACTTC. The encoded protein is CASARGEVYEQYF.

This clonotype was seen more than once but under ten times. The rearrangement uses TRBV9 and TRBJ1-2, with unresolved D. The CDR3 spans 13 residues. Germline V CDR1 and CDR2: SGDLS, YYNGEE. V was clipped by 4 bases and J by 8 bases, with 15 bases between them. The CDR3, as DNA: TGTGCCAGCAGCCCCCGGGCGTTAGAAGGCTACACCTTC. Its protein is CASSPRALEGYTF.

This clonotype appeared a few times. The chain uses TRBV12-3 or TRBV12-4 and TRBJ2-1; no definite D call. The CDR3 extends over 14 amino acids. V was clipped by 4 bases and J by 8 bases, with 15 bases between them. This CDR3 is CASSYGRLGYEQFF. The CDR3 nucleotides are TGTGCCAGCAGTTATGGACGGCTGGGTTATGAGCAGTTCTTC.

This clonotype was counted only a few times. The chain has TRBV10-2 and TRBJ2-4; 9 bases are a match to TRBD1. Germline V gene sequence: CDR1 WSHSY, CDR2 SAAADI. The CDR3 has 14 residues. V was pared by 7 bases and J by 4 bases, with 5 bases of the junction left unmatched. This CDR3 is CASNPGQGKNIQYF. The CDR3 DNA reads TGCGCCAGCAATCCGGGACAGGGTAAAAACATTCAGTACTTC.

The rearrangement uses TRBV7-8 and TRBJ2-1; D possibly corresponds to TRBD1 (5 bases). The germline V gene has CDR1 SGHVS and CDR2 FQNEAQ. The CDR3 runs 13 residues. V lost 3 bases and J 6 bases, leaving 9 bases between the germline ends. Here the CDR3 DNA reads TGTGCCAGCAGCTTCGGACACCCCAATGAGCAGTTCTTC. This translates into CASSFGHPNEQFF.

The chain joins TRBV12-3 or TRBV12-4 to TRBJ2-1, with 9 bases that match TRBD1. CDR3 length: 15 residues. The V and J ends lost 3 bases and 10 bases, in that order; junction bases with no gene match: 10. This CDR3 is CASSFGGQGIGEQFF. The CDR3 nucleotides are TGTGCCAGCAGTTTCGGGGGACAGGGTATCGGGGAGCAGTTCTTC.

This clonotype was counted a few times. V and J are TRBV12-5 and TRBJ2-1, with 9 nucleotides matching TRBD1. The germline gives CDR1 LGHNT, CDR2 FRNRAP. Germline trimming cut 1 base from V and 5 bases from J; bases unmatched to any gene: 6. The CDR3 covers 16 residues. The CDR3 here is CASGLARGQGDNEQFF. For the CDR3, the DNA is TGTGCTAGTGGTTTGGCTCGGGGACAGGGCGACAATGAGCAGTTCTTC.

The V and J genes are TRBV9 and TRBJ2-3, with 10 bases that match TRBD1. V lost 2 bases to trimming and J lost 6 bases; unmatched junction nucleotides: 9. Per the germline V gene, CDR1 is SGDLS and CDR2 is YYNGEE. The CDR3 extends over 16 amino acids. The CDR3 here is CASSVYSGTGEDTQYF. The CDR3 nucleotides are TGTGCCAGCAGCGTTTATTCCGGGACAGGGGAGGATACGCAGTATTTT.

This chain links TRBV20-1 with TRBJ2-2; D not resolved. V was shortened by 6 bases and J by 8 bases, with 19 bases between the two germline ends. Germline values: CDR1 DFQATT, CDR2 SNEGSKA (reference sequence). The CDR3 totals 14 residues. CDR3 amino acids: CSARGQGDRGELFF. In nucleotides, the CDR3 is TGCAGTGCCCGTGGTCAAGGAGATAGGGGGGAGCTGTTTTTT.

This clonotype turned up a few times. The rearrangement links TRBV28 to TRBJ2-3, with 9 bases matching TRBD2. V gave up 3 bases and J gave up 6 bases; unmatched junction bases: 7. The CDR3 runs 15 residues. Germline V CDR1 and CDR2: MDHEN, SYDVKM. The CDR3 protein is CASSFWAGGPDTQYF. Here the CDR3 DNA reads TGTGCCAGCAGTTTCTGGGCGGGAGGGCCTGATACGCAGTATTTT.

The CDR3 nucleotides read TGTGCCAGCAGCCAAGATTACCGGGGACTAGCCTACAATGAGCAGTTCTTC. Encoded protein: CASSQDYRGLAYNEQFF. The chain combines TRBV4-2 with TRBJ2-1; 8 nucleotides agree with TRBD2. Germline CDR1 and CDR2: LGHNA and YNFKEQ. Trimming took 0 bases from V and 2 from J; bases not matched to a gene: 6. The CDR3 consists of 17 residues.

This clonotype occurred a few times. This sequence joins TRBV9 and TRBJ2-5; D unresolved. Germline lookup yields CDR1 SGDLS and CDR2 YYNGEE. Trimming cost V 0 bases and J 3 bases, with 9 bases left between them. The CDR3 runs to 14 residues. The CDR3 loop is CASSVGSREETQYF. The DNA of the CDR3 is TGTGCCAGCAGCGTAGGGTCAAGGGAAGAGACCCAGTACTTC.

This clonotype turned up a few times. This rearrangement joins TRBV4-2 to TRBJ1-1; a weak D match, TRBD1 (6 bases). The germline CDR1 and CDR2 sequences are LGHNA and YNFKEQ. V was trimmed by 0 bases and J by 2 bases, leaving 10 bases between them. The CDR3 has 15 amino acids. In DNA form, the CDR3 reads TGTGCCAGCAGCCAAGATCCCAGGGGTAACACTGAAGCTTTCTTT. Translating it yields CASSQDPRGNTEAFF.

Concerning this clonotype itself: With a much larger clone just one base away, this may be a read error. V is TRBV6-5 and J is TRBJ2-1; a possible D gene is TRBD1 (5 bases). In germline, CDR1 is MNHEY, CDR2 SVGAGI. The CDR3 is made up of 14 amino acids. V lost 2 bases and J 0 bases, leaving 5 bases between the germline ends. DNA for the CDR3: TGTGCCAGCAGTTACCAGGGCTCCTACAATGAGCAGTTCTTC. Its protein product is CASSYQGSYNEQFF.

The V gene is TRBV6-1, the J gene TRBJ2-2; TRBD2 is a possible D gene (6 bases). V dropped 7 bases and J dropped 4 bases, with 13 bases sitting between them. Looked up from germline, CDR1 is MNHNS and CDR2 is SASEGT. This CDR3 has 14 amino acids. CDR3 nucleotides: TGTGCCAGCAATCCCGGCGGGATCACCGGGGAGCTGTTTTTT. Protein sequence: CASNPGGITGELFF.

The rearrangement uses TRBV12-3 or TRBV12-4 and TRBJ2-2; 10 bases agree with TRBD1. The CDR3 sequence is 20 residues long. V was pared by 7 bases and J by 1 base, with 18 bases of the junction left unmatched. CDR3 protein: CASIVTGTGVTVWNTGELFF. The CDR3 nucleotides are TGTGCCAGCATCGTAACCGGGACAGGGGTAACGGTATGGAACACCGGGGAGCTGTTTTTT.